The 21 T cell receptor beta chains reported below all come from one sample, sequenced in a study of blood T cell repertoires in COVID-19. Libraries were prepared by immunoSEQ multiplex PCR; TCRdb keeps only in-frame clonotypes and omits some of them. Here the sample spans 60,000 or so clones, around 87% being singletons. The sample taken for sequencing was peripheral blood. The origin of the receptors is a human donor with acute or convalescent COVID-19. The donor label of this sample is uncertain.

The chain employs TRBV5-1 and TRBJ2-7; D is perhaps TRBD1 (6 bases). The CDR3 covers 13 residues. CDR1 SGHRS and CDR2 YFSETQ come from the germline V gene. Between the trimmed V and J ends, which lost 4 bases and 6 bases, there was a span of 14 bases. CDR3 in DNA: TGCGCCAGCAGCCCCGGGACATTTGGCGAGCAGTACTTC. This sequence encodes CASSPGTFGEQYF.

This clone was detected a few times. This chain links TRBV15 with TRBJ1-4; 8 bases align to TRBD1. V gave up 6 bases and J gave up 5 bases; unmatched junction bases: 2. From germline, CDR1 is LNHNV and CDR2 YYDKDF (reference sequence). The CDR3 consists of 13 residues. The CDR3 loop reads CATRNRGNEKLFF. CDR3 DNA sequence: TGTGCCACCAGGAACAGGGGGAATGAAAAACTGTTTTTT.

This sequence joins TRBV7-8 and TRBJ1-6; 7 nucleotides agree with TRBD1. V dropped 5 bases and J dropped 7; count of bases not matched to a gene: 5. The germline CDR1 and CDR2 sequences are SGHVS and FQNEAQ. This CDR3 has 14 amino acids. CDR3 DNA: TGTGCCAGCAGCCACAGGGGAGGCAATTCACCCCTCCACTTT. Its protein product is CASSHRGGNSPLHF. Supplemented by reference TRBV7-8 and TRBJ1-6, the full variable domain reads GAGVSQSPRYKVAKRGQDVALRCDPISGHVSLFWYQQALGQGPEFLTYFQNEAQLDKSGLPSDRFFAERPEGSVSTLKIQRTQQEDSAVYLCASSHRGGNSPLHFGNGTRLTVT.

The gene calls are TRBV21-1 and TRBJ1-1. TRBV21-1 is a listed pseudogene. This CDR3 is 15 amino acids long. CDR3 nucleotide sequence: TGTGCCAGCAGCAAAGCCAGAGGGTGGATCACTGAAGCTTTCTTT. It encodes CASSKARGWITEAFF.

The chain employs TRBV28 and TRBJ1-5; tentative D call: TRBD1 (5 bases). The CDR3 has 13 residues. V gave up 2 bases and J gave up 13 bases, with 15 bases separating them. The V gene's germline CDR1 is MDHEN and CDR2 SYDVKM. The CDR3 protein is CASSLGYQGKQHF. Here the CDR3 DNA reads TGTGCCAGCAGTTTAGGTTATCAGGGAAAGCAGCATTTT.

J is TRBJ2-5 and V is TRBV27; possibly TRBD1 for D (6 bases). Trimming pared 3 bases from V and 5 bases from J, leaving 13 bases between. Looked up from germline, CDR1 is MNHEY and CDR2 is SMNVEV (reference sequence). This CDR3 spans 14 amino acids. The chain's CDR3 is CASSFLAGDETQYF. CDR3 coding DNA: TGTGCCAGCAGTTTTTTAGCAGGGGACGAGACCCAGTACTTC.

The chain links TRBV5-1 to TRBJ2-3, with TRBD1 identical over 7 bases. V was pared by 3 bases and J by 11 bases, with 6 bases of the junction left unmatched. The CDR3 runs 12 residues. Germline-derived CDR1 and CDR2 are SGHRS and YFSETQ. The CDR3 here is CASSSGDREQYF. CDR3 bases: TGCGCCAGCAGCTCTGGGGACAGAGAGCAGTATTTT.

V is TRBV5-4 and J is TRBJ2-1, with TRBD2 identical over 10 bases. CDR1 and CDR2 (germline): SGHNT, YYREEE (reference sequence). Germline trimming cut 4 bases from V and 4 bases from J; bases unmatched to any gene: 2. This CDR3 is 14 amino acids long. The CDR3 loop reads CASSPAGGYNEQFF. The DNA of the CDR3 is TGTGCCAGCAGCCCAGCGGGGGGGTACAATGAGCAGTTCTTC. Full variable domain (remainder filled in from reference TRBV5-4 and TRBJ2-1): ETGVTQSPTHLIKTRGQQVTLRCSSQSGHNTVSWYQQALGQGPQFIFQYYREEENGRGNFPPRFSGLQFPNYSSELNVNALELDDSALYLCASSPAGGYNEQFFGPGTRLTVL.

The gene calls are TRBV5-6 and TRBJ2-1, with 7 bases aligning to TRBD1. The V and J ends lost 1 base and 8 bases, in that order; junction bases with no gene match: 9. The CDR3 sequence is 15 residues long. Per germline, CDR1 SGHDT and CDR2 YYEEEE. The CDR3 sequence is CASSLTGAADDEQFF. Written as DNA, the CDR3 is TGTGCCAGCAGCTTGACAGGGGCGGCGGACGATGAGCAGTTCTTC. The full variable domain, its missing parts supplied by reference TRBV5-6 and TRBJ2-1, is DAGVTQSPTHLIKTRGQQVTLRCSPKSGHDTVSWYQQALGQGPQFIFQYYEEEERQRGNFPDRFSGHQFPNYSSELNVNALLLGDSALYLCASSLTGAADDEQFFGPGTRLTVL.

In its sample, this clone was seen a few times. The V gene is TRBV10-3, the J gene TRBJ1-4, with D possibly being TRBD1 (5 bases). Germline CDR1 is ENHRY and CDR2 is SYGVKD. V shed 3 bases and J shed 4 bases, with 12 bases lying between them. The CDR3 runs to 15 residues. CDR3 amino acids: CAISDLGGDNEKLFF. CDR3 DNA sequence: TGTGCCATCAGTGACCTTGGGGGGGATAATGAAAAACTGTTTTTT.

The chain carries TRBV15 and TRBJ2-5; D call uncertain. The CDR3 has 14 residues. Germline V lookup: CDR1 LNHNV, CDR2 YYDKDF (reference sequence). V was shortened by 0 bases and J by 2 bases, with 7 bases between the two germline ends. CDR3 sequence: CATSRDEAQETQYF. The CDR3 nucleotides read TGTGCCACCAGCAGAGATGAGGCACAAGAGACCCAGTACTTC.

In nucleotides, the CDR3 is TGTGCCAGCACAAGACTAGCGGGAGATGCAGATACGCAGTATTTT. Translation gives CASTRLAGDADTQYF. The chain couples TRBV2 to TRBJ2-3, with 12 bases identical to TRBD2. CDR1 is SNHLY and CDR2 is FYNNEI in the germline V gene. There are 15 residues in the CDR3. The trim removed 7 bases at V and 4 bases at J, leaving 6 bases unmatched.

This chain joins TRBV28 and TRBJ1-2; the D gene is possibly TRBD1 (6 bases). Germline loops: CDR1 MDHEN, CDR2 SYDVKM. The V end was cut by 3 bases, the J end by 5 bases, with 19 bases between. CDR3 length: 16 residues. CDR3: CASSLTGGLLMYGYTF. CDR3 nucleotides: TGTGCCAGCAGTTTGACAGGCGGCCTCCTGATGTATGGCTACACCTTC.

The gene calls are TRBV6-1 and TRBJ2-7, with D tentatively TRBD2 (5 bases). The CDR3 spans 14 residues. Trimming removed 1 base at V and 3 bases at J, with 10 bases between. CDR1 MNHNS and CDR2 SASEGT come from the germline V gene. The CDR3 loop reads CASSEVSGRYEQYF. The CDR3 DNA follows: TGTGCCAGCAGTGAAGTGAGCGGTCGCTACGAGCAGTACTTC.

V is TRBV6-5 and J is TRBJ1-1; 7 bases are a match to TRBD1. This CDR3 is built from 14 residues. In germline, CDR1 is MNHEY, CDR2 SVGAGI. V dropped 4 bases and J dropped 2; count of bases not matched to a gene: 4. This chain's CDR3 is CASSLGTANTEAFF. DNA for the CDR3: TGTGCCAGCAGTTTAGGGACAGCCAACACTGAAGCTTTCTTT.

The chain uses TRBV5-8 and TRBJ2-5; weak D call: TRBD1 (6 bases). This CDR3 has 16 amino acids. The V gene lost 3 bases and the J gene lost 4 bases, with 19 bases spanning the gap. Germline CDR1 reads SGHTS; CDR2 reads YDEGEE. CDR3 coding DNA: TGTGCCAGCAGCTCTGGTGGTGGGGGCAATGGAGAGACCCAGTACTTC. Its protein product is CASSSGGGGNGETQYF.

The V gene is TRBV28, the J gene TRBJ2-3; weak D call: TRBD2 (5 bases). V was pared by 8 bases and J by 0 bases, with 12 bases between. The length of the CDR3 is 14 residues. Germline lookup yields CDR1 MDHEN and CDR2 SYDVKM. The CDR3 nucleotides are TGTGCCAGCCTTATTGGCGGGAGCACAGATACGCAGTATTTT. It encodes CASLIGGSTDTQYF.

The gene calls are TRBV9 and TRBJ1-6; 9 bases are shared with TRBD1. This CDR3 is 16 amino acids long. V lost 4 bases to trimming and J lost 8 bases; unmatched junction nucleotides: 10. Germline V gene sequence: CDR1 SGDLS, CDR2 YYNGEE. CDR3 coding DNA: TGTGCCAGCAGCCCCTGGGACAGGGAACTGTATTCACCCCTCCACTTT. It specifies CASSPWDRELYSPLHF.

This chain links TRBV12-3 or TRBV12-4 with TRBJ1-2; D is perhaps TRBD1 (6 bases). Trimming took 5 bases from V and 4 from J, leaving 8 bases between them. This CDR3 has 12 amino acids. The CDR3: CASSRDIYGYTF. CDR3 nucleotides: TGTGCCAGCAGTCGGGACATCTATGGCTACACCTTC.

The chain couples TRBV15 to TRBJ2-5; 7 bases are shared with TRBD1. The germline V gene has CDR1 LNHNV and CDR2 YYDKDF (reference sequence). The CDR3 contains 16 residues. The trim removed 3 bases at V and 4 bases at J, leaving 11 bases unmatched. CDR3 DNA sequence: TGTGCCACCAGCAGGGGGGACAGCCTGCCGGGAGAGACCCAGTACTTC. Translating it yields CATSRGDSLPGETQYF.

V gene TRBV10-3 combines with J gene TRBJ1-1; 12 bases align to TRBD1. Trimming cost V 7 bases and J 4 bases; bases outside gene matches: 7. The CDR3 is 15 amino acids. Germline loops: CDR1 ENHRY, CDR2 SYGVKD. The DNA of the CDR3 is TGTGCCATCAAACGGGACAGGGGGCGCGGCACTGAAGCTTTCTTT. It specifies CAIKRDRGRGTEAFF.